This is a list of T cell receptor beta chains from one sample in a study of T-cell memory formation after mild COVID-19. MiXCR, run by TCRdb on the 5' RACE reads, gives a single entry per CDR3 protein. The sample carries fewer than 650,000 distinct CDR3 sequences, roughly a sixth recorded once. Sequenced input: PBMCs or a T cell subset sorted from them (not recorded which). These receptors all come from an adult woman who had mild COVID-19 (a few samples of this study predate the infection). Cell type and time point are not known. Each CDR3 is given with its conserved first and last residue. A D gene is named only where the DNA matches it firmly. Only some rows state a clone size, as once, few, many or a class for expanded clones.

clone size,J gene,D gene,V gene,CDR3 DNA,CDR3 protein
-,TRBJ1-4,-,TRBV25-1,TGTGCCAGCAGTCTAGAAGGGGCACAGTGGGAAAAACTGTTTTTT,CASSLEGAQWEKLFF
-,TRBJ1-1,-,TRBV30,TGTGCCTGGAGTGGTCTGAACACTGAAGCTTTCTTT,CAWSGLNTEAFF
-,TRBJ1-6,-,TRBV20-1,TGCAGTGCTAGAGTTGTTTCGTCCCGCTCCTATAATTCACCCCTCCACTTT,CSARVVSSRSYNSPLHF
-,TRBJ2-5,-,TRBV3-1,TGTGCCAGCAGCCCTTCCCCCGCCCGGAGGGAGACCCAGTACTTC,CASSPSPARRETQYF
few,TRBJ2-1,TRBD2,TRBV7-2,TGTGCCAGCAGACTAGATTTAGCGGGCTCCAATGAGCAGTTCTTC,CASRLDLAGSNEQFF
-,TRBJ2-2,TRBD2,TRBV27,TGTGCCAGCAGTTACTATGGGACTAGCGGGAGATATCTGCCCGGGGAGCTGTTTTTT,CASSYYGTSGRYLPGELFF
-,TRBJ2-7,TRBD2,TRBV12-3/TRBV12-4,TGTGCCAGCAGTTTAGGACTAGCGGGACCCTACGAGCAGTACTTC,CASSLGLAGPYEQYF
few,TRBJ1-4,-,TRBV2,TGTGCCAGCAGTGAACTACAGGGTGGGGAAAAACTGTTTTTT,CASSELQGGEKLFF
-,TRBJ1-2,TRBD1,TRBV12-3/TRBV12-4,TGTGCCAGCAGTCAGGGGGCTTATGGCTACACCTTC,CASSQGAYGYTF
-,TRBJ2-3,-,TRBV20-1,TGCAGTGCTAGGGGCTGGGGAATGGGAGCAGATACGCAGTATTTT,CSARGWGMGADTQYF
-,TRBJ2-7,-,TRBV7-2,TGTGCCAGCAGCTTAGGGGTAGCGGCAGGTGAGCAGTACTTC,CASSLGVAAGEQYF
few,TRBJ1-5,-,TRBV5-5,TGTGCCAGCAGCTTGGCCCCGCACTATAGCAATCAGCCCCAGCATTTT,CASSLAPHYSNQPQHF
-,TRBJ1-5,-,TRBV7-9,TGTGCCAGCAGCTTAGAGAGTCAGCCCCAGCAATTT,CASSLESQPQQF
-,TRBJ1-1,TRBD1,TRBV5-5,TGTGCCAGCAGCTTGAAGGCAGGGGGACCTTTCTTT,CASSLKAGGPFF
-,TRBJ2-7,-,TRBV20-1,TGCAGTGCTAGAATGGCAAGGGGGGCCTACGAGCAGTACTTC,CSARMARGAYEQYF
-,TRBJ1-4,-,TRBV12-3/TRBV12-4,TGTGCCAGCAGTTTAGGGGGAGGAGGGGAAAAACTGTTTTTT,CASSLGGGGEKLFF
-,TRBJ1-6,-,TRBV2,TGTGCCAGCAGACAGGGTTGGTATTCACCCCTCCACTTT,CASRQGWYSPLHF
-,TRBJ2-7,TRBD2,TRBV7-9,TGTGCCAGCAGCTATGGACTAGCGGTCGACGAGCAGTACTTC,CASSYGLAVDEQYF
-,TRBJ1-2,TRBD1,TRBV20-1,TGCAGTGCTAGCCGGACAGGGCTCTATGGCTACACCTTC,CSASRTGLYGYTF
-,TRBJ2-7,TRBD1,TRBV19,TGTGCCAGTAGCTCGTACGGGACAGCCTTCTACGAGCAGTACTTC,CASSSYGTAFYEQYF
-,TRBJ2-1,-,TRBV6-5,TGTGCCAGCAGTGGTTCGGATGCCTACAATGAGCAGTTCTTC,CASSGSDAYNEQFF
-,TRBJ1-2,TRBD1,TRBV6-6,TGTGCCAGCAGTTACGACAGGGGTAACTATGGCTACACCTTC,CASSYDRGNYGYTF
few,TRBJ1-1,TRBD1,TRBV6-5,TGTGCCAGCGAACCAAGGACAGGACAAAGGAACACTGAAGCTTTCTTT,CASEPRTGQRNTEAFF